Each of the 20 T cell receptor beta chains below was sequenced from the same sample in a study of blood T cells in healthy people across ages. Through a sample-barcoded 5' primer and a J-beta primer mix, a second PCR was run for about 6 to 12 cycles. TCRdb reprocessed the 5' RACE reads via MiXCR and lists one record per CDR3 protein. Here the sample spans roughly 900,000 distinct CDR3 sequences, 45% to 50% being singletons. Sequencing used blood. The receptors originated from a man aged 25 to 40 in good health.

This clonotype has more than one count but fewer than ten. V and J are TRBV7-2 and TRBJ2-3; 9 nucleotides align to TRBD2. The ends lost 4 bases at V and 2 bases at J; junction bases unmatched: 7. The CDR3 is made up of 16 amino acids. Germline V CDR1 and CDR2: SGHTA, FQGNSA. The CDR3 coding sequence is TGTGCCAGCAGCTCCAAGCGGGGGGACCACACAGATACGCAGTATTTT. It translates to CASSSKRGDHTDTQYF.

Here the CDR3 reads CAISSTGNGYTF. For the CDR3, the DNA is TGTGCCATCAGTTCTACAGGGAATGGCTACACCTTC. The V and J genes are TRBV10-3 and TRBJ1-2, with D possibly being TRBD1 (6 bases). The CDR3 is made up of 12 amino acids. V lost 5 bases, J lost 6 bases, and 10 bases lay in between. In germline, CDR1 is ENHRY, CDR2 SYGVKD.

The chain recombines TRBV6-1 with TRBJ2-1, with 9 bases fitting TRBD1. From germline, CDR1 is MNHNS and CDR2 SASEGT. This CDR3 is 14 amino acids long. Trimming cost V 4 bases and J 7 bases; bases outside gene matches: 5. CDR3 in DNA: TGTGCCAGCAGTGCCGGGACAGGGTTGAATGAGCAGTTCTTC. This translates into CASSAGTGLNEQFF.

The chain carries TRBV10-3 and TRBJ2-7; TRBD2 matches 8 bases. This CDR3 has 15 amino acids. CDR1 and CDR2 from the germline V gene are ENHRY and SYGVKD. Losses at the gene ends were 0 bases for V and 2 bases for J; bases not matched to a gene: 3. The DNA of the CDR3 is TGTGCCATCAGTGAGTCGGCGGGAGGCCCCTACGAGCAGTACTTC. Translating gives CAISESAGGPYEQYF.

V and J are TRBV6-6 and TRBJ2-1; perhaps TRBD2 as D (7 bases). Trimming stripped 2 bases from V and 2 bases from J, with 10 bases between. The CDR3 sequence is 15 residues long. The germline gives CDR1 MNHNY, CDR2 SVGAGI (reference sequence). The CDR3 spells CASSYRGGTYNEQFF. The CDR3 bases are TGTGCCAGCAGTTACAGGGGGGGGACCTACAATGAGCAGTTCTTC.

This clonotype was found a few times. CDR3 sequence reads: CASSVAGAGVADTQYF. The CDR3 nucleotides read TGTGCCAGCAGCGTAGCAGGAGCGGGGGTAGCAGATACGCAGTATTTT. This chain connects TRBV9 to TRBJ2-3, with 8 nucleotides matching TRBD2. Per the germline V gene, CDR1 is SGDLS and CDR2 is YYNGEE. The V gene end was trimmed by 0 bases and the J gene end by 4 bases; junction bases not matched to a gene: 7. This CDR3 comprises 16 residues.

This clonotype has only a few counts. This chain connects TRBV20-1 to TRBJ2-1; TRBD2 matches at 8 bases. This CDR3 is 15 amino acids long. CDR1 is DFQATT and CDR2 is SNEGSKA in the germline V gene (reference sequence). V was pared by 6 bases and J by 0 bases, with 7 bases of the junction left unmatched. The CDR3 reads CSAIGGTSSYNEQFF. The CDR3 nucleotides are TGCAGTGCCATAGGCGGGACTAGCTCCTACAATGAGCAGTTCTTC.

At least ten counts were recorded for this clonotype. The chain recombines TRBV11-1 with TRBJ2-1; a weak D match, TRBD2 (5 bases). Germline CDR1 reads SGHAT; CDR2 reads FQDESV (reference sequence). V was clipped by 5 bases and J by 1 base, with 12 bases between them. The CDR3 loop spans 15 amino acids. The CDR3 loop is CASSQDGKSYNEQFF. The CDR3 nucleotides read TGTGCCAGCAGCCAGGACGGGAAATCCTACAATGAGCAGTTCTTC.

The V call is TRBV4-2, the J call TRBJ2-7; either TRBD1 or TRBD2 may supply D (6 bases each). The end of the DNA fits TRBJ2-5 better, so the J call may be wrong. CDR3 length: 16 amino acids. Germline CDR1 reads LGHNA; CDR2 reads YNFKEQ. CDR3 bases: TGTGCCAGCAGCCAAGTTGTCGGGGGCGCGGGGGAGACCCAGTACTTC. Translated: CASSQVVGGAGETQYF.

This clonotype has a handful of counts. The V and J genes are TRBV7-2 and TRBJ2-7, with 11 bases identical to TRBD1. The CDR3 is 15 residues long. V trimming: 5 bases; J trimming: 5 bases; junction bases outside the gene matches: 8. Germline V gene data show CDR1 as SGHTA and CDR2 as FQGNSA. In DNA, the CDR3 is TGTGCCAGCAGCGCTGGACAGGGGGCTTACGACGAGCAGTACTTC. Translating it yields CASSAGQGAYDEQYF.

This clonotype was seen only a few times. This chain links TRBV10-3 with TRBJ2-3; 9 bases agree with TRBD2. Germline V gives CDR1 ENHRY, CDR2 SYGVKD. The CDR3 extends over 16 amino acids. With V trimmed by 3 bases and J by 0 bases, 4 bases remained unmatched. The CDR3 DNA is TGTGCCATCAGTGACGTAGCGGGGGATAGCACAGATACGCAGTATTTT. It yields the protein CAISDVAGDSTDTQYF.

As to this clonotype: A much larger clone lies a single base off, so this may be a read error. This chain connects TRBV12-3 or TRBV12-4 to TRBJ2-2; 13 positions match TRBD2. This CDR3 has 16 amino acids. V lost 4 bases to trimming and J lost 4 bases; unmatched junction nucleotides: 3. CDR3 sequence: CASSWTSGGGTGELFF. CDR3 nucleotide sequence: TGTGCCAGCAGTTGGACTAGCGGGGGAGGCACCGGGGAGCTGTTTTTT.

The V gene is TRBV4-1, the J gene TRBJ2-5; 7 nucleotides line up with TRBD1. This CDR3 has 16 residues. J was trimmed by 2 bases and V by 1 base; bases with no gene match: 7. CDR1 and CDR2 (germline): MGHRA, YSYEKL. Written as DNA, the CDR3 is TGCGCCAGCAGCCAAGTCGGTATGGGACAGCAAGAGACCCAGTACTTC. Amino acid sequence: CASSQVGMGQQETQYF.

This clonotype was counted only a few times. CDR3 bases: TGTGCCAGCATTAAACTCGGGGGGGGTGGTTACAATGAGCAGTTCTTC. Translating gives CASIKLGGGGYNEQFF. The chain is built from TRBV12-3 or TRBV12-4 and TRBJ2-1, with 8 bases matching TRBD2. This CDR3 comprises 16 residues. The V and J ends lost 7 bases and 4 bases, in that order; junction bases with no gene match: 12.

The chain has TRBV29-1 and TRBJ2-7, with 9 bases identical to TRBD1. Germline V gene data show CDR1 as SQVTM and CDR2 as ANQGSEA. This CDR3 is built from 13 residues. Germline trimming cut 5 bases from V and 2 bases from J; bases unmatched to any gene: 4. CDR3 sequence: CSVNGQGTYEQYF. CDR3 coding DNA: TGCAGCGTTAATGGACAGGGGACCTACGAGCAGTACTTC.

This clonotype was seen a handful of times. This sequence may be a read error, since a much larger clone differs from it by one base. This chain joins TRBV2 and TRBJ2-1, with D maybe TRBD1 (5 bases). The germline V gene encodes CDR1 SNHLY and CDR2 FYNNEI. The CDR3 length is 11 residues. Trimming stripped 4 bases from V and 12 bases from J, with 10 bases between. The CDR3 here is CASSAQGGQFF. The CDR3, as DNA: TGTGCCAGCAGTGCTCAGGGTGGGCAGTTCTTC.

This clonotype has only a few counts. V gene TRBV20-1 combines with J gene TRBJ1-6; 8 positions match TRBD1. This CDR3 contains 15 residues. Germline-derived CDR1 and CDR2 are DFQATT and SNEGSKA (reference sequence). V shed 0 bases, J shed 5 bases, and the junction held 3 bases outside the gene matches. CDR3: CSARDPGQDNSPLHF. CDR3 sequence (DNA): TGCAGTGCTAGAGATCCGGGACAGGATAATTCACCCCTCCACTTT.

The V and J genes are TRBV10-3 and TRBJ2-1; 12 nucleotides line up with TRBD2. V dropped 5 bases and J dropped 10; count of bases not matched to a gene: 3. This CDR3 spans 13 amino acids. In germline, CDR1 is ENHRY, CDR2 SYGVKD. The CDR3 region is CAISNLAGGEQFF. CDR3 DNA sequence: TGTGCCATCAGTAACCTAGCGGGGGGGGAGCAGTTCTTC.

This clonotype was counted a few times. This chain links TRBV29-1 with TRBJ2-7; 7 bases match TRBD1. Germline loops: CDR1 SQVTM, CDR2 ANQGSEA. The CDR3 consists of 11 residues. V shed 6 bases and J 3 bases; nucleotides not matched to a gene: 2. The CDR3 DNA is TGCAGCGTGGGACAGCACTACGAGCAGTACTTC. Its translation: CSVGQHYEQYF.

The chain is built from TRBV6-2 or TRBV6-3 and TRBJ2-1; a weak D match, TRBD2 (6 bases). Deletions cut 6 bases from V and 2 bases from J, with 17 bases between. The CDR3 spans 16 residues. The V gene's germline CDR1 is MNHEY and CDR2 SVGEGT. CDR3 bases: TGTGCCAGCAGCCTACAAGGGACTCTCCCCTACAATGAGCAGTTCTTC. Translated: CASSLQGTLPYNEQFF.